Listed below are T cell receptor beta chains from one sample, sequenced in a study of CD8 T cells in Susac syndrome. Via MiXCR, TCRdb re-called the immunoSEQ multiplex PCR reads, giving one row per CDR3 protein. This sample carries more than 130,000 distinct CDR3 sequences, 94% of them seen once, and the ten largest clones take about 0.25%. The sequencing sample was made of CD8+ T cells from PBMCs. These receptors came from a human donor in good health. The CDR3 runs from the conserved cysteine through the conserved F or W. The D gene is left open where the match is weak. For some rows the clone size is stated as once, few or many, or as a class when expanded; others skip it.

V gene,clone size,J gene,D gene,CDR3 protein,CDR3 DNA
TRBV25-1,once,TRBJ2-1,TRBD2,CASKTSGIPEQFF,TGTGCCAGCAAAACTAGCGGAATTCCCGAGCAGTTCTTC
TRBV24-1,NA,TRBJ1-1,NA,CATSEAPYTEAFF,TGTGCCACCAGTGAGGCTCCCTACACTGAAGCTTTCTTT
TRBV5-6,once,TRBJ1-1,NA,CASSILQGVAEAFF,TGTGCCAGCAGCATACTACAGGGAGTCGCTGAAGCTTTCTTT
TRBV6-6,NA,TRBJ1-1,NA,CASSYDLNTEAFF,TGTGCCAGCAGTTATGATCTGAACACTGAAGCTTTCTTT
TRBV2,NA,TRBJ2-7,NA,CASSEGRGAYEQYF,TGTGCCAGCAGTGAAGGTAGGGGAGCCTACGAGCAGTACTTC
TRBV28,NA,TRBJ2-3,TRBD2,CASSLTSGSSTDTQYF,TGTGCCAGCAGCCTGACTAGCGGGTCTAGCACAGATACGCAGTATTTT
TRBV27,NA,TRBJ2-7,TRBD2,CASLGTSGNYEQYF,TGTGCCAGCCTCGGGACTAGCGGAAACTACGAGCAGTACTTC
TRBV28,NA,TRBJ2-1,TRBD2,CASTQTSYNEQFF,TGTGCCAGCACCCAGACTAGCTATAATGAGCAGTTCTTC
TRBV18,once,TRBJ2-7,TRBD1,CASLGQGTSEQYF,TGTGCCAGTTTGGGACAGGGAACCTCCGAGCAGTACTTC
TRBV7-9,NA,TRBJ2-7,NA,CASSFGGGDEQYF,TGTGCCAGCAGCTTTGGAGGGGGCGACGAGCAGTACTTC
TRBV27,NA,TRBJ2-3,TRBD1,CASSWTGGTDTQYF,TGTGCCAGCAGTTGGACAGGTGGTACAGATACGCAGTATTTT
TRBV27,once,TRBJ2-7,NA,CASSEGGYSYEQYF,TGTGCCAGCAGTGAGGGGGGTTATTCCTACGAGCAGTACTTC
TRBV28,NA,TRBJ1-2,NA,CASSLPSVRGYGYTF,TGTGCCAGCAGTTTGCCCTCGGTCAGGGGCTATGGCTACACCTTC
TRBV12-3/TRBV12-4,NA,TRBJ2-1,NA,CASRSPLRPYNEQFF,TGTGCCAGCAGATCCCCTCTTCGCCCCTACAATGAGCAGTTCTTC
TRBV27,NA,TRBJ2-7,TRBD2,CASSLNVETSDYEQYF,TGTGCCAGCAGTTTAAATGTGGAGACTAGCGACTACGAGCAGTACTTC
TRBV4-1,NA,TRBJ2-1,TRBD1,CASSQYRDRVDGEQFF,TGCGCCAGCAGCCAATACCGGGACAGGGTAGATGGGGAGCAGTTCTTC
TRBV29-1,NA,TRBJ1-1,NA,CSVEHLSREPNTEAFF,TGCAGCGTTGAGCACCTGTCGCGGGAACCGAACACTGAAGCTTTCTTT
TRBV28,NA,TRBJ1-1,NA,CASSLLGEGTEAFF,TGTGCCAGCAGTTTATTGGGGGAGGGAACTGAAGCTTTCTTT
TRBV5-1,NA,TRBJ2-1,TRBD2,CASSAWTSELNEQFF,TGCGCCAGCAGCGCGTGGACTAGCGAGCTCAATGAGCAGTTCTTC
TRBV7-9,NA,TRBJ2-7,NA,CASSFSSDEQYF,TGTGCCAGCAGCTTCTCTAGCGACGAGCAGTACTTC
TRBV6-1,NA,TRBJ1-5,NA,CASSEAPTPYSNQPQHF,TGTGCCAGCAGTGAAGCGCCGACACCATATAGCAATCAGCCCCAGCATTTT
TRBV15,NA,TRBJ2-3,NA,CATSPPGTMGDTQYF,TGTGCCACCAGCCCCCCGGGTACCATGGGAGATACGCAGTATTTT
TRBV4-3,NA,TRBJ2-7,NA,CASSQGQGLIYEQYF,TGCGCCAGCAGCCAAGGGCAGGGGCTCATCTATGAGCAGTACTTC
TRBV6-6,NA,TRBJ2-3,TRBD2,CASIMAGDGNTDTQYF,TGTGCCAGCATCATGGCGGGGGACGGTAACACAGATACGCAGTATTTT
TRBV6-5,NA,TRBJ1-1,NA,CASILTGWDTEAFF,TGTGCCAGCATTTTAACAGGGTGGGACACTGAAGCTTTCTTT
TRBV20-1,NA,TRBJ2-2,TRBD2,CSALLAEKNTGELFF,TGCAGTGCCCTACTAGCGGAGAAGAACACCGGGGAGCTGTTTTTT
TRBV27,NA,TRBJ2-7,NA,CASSLSGGRDEQYF,TGTGCCAGCAGTTTATCGGGGGGACGGGACGAGCAGTACTTC
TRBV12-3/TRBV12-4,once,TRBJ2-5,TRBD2,CASSTSGRGETQYF,TGTGCCAGCAGTACTAGCGGGAGGGGAGAGACCCAGTACTTC
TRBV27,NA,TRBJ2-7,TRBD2,CASHGLDYEQYF,TGTGCCAGCCACGGACTAGACTACGAGCAGTACTTC
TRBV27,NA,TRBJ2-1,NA,CASSTTGTWEQFF,TGTGCCAGCAGTACTACAGGGACTTGGGAGCAGTTCTTC
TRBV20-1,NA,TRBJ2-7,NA,CSASTSGPWGEQYF,TGCAGTGCGAGCACCAGCGGGCCCTGGGGCGAGCAGTACTTC
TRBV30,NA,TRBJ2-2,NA,CAWGGGELFF,TGTGCCTGGGGCGGCGGGGAGCTGTTTTTT
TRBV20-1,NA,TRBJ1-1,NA,CSARDPAGRATEAFF,TGCAGTGCTAGAGATCCGGCAGGGAGGGCCACTGAAGCTTTCTTT
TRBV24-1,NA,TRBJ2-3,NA,CATSVGYGTDTQYF,TGTGCCACCAGTGTGGGGTACGGCACAGATACGCAGTATTTT
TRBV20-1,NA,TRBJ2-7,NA,CSARDLGGNYEQYF,TGCAGTGCTAGAGATCTCGGAGGGAACTACGAGCAGTACTTC
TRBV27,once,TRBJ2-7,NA,CASSPFGGDTAYYEQYF,TGTGCCAGCAGTCCGTTCGGGGGCGACACGGCCTACTACGAGCAGTACTTC
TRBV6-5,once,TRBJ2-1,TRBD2,CASSYSWTSVPNEQFF,TGTGCCAGCAGTTACTCCTGGACTAGCGTTCCCAATGAGCAGTTCTTC
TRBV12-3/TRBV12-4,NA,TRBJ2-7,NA,CASSFPGPSYEQYF,TGTGCCAGCAGTTTTCCAGGGCCTTCCTACGAGCAGTACTTC
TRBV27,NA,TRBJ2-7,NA,CASRTHPYEQYF,TGTGCCAGCAGGACCCATCCCTACGAGCAGTACTTC
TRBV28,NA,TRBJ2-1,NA,CASRSDWSSYNEQFF,TGTGCCAGCAGGTCAGACTGGAGCTCCTACAATGAGCAGTTCTTC
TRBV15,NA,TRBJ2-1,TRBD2,CATSPGREWNEQFF,TGTGCCACCAGCCCTGGGAGGGAGTGGAATGAGCAGTTCTTC
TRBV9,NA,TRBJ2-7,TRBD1,CASSLDRGWGYEQYF,TGTGCCAGCAGCCTTGACAGGGGCTGGGGCTACGAGCAGTACTTC
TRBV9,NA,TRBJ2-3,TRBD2,CASSVGTSGRSDTQYF,TGTGCCAGCAGCGTGGGGACTAGCGGGAGGTCAGATACGCAGTATTTT
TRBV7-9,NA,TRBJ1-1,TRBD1,CASSSTGSTEAFF,TGTGCCAGCAGCTCGACAGGGTCTACTGAAGCTTTCTTT
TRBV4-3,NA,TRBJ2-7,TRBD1,CASSQNRGVEEQYF,TGCGCCAGCAGCCAAAACAGGGGGGTTGAGGAGCAGTACTTC
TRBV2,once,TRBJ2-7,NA,CASSVIQGAHEQYF,TGTGCCAGCAGCGTAATTCAGGGCGCGCACGAGCAGTACTTC
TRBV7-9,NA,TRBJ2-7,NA,CASSFRDSYEQYF,TGTGCCAGCAGCTTTAGGGACTCCTACGAGCAGTACTTC
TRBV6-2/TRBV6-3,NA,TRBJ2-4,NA,CASSYDPGLGKNIQYF,TGTGCCAGCAGTTATGACCCCGGATTGGGGAAAAACATTCAGTACTTC
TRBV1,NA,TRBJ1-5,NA,CTSSPDRGYNQPQHF,TGCACCAGCAGCCCGGACAGGGGCTACAATCAGCCCCAGCATTTT
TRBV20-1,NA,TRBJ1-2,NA,CSAGIEGLVSNYGYTF,TGCAGTGCTGGCATCGAGGGGTTAGTTTCTAACTATGGCTACACCTTC
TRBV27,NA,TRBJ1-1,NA,CASSLDPPRRAVNTEAFF,TGTGCCAGCAGTTTAGATCCTCCGAGAAGGGCGGTTAACACTGAAGCTTTCTTT
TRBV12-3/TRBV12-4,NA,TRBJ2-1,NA,CASSPQGTNDNEQFF,TGTGCCAGCAGTCCCCAGGGGACTAACGACAATGAGCAGTTCTTC
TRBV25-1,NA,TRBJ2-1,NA,CASSEFLNEQFF,TGTGCCAGCAGTGAATTTCTCAATGAGCAGTTCTTC